Presented here are 24 T cell receptor beta chains from one specimen sequenced in a study of blood T cell repertoires in COVID-19. Only in-frame clones appear in the TCRdb table, and some are missing; sequencing was by immunoSEQ multiplex PCR. In the table there are about 220,000 clones, around 82% of which are singletons. The sequencing sample was made of peripheral blood. These receptors were obtained from a woman between 65 and 79 years old with acute or convalescent COVID-19.

This sequence joins TRBV5-5 and TRBJ2-5; 11 nucleotides match TRBD2. Germline lookup yields CDR1 SGHKS and CDR2 YYEKEE (reference sequence). The CDR3 runs to 16 residues. Trimming cost V 4 bases and J 4 bases; bases outside gene matches: 9. Here the CDR3 DNA reads TGTGCCAGCAGCCCGATTAGCGGGGGGGCTGGAGAGACCCAGTACTTC. Its protein is CASSPISGGAGETQYF.

The chain joins TRBV27 to TRBJ1-5; 8 bases agree with TRBD1. The CDR3 runs 15 residues. V lost 6 bases, J lost 6 bases, and 10 bases stayed unmatched. Germline loops: CDR1 MNHEY, CDR2 SMNVEV (reference sequence). CDR3 amino acids: CASRPIGTGGQPQHF. CDR3 nucleotides: TGTGCCAGCAGACCGATAGGGACAGGCGGTCAGCCCCAGCATTTT.

The rearrangement uses TRBV12-1 and TRBJ1-5; the table's D gene call, TRBD1, was not cross checked with the DNA. TRBV12-1 is tagged as a pseudogene. The CDR3 spans 14 residues. Here the CDR3 DNA reads TGTGCCAGCAGCCTCCGGGACAGAAATCAGCCCCAGCATTTT. Translating it yields CASSLRDRNQPQHF.

The CDR3 loop reads CASSRVFYEQYF. The CDR3 bases are TGTGCCAGCAGCCGCGTTTTCTACGAGCAGTACTTC. The chain couples TRBV7-9 to TRBJ2-7; D uncertain. V lost 5 bases and J 3 bases, leaving 8 bases between the germline ends. CDR3 length: 12 residues. Germline V gives CDR1 SEHNR, CDR2 FQNEAQ (reference sequence).

V usage is TRBV7-9 and J usage is TRBJ2-3; D might be TRBD2 (5 bases). Trimming shortened V by 5 bases and J by 9 bases, and 12 bases separated the two germline ends. Germline assignment: CDR1 SEHNR and CDR2 FQNEAQ (reference sequence). The length of the CDR3 is 12 residues. The chain's CDR3 is CASSPPWETQYF. CDR3 nucleotides: TGTGCCAGCAGCCCGCCCTGGGAGACGCAGTATTTT.

This chain connects TRBV11-1 to TRBJ2-2, with 8 bases identical to TRBD1. The CDR3 contains 15 residues. CDR1 and CDR2 (germline): SGHAT, FQDESV (reference sequence). J lost 4 bases, V lost 5 bases, and 6 bases had no gene match. The CDR3 loop is CASSPDRDRTGELFF. CDR3 nucleotide sequence: TGTGCCAGCAGCCCGGACAGGGACCGCACCGGGGAGCTGTTTTTT.

The chain uses TRBV29-1 and TRBJ1-2, with TRBD1 as a possible D gene (5 bases). Germline V gene lookup returns CDR1 SQVTM and CDR2 ANQGSEA. Trimming cost V 4 bases and J 3 bases, with 12 bases left between them. The CDR3 sequence is 13 residues long. The CDR3 sequence is CSVGVGRDYGYTF. The CDR3, as DNA: TGCAGCGTTGGCGTCGGCAGGGACTATGGCTACACCTTC.

This chain uses TRBV10-3 with TRBJ1-3; D perhaps matches TRBD1 (5 bases). V lost 9 bases and J 4 bases, leaving 19 bases between the germline ends. The CDR3 totals 15 residues. CDR1 is ENHRY and CDR2 is SYGVKD in the germline V gene. The CDR3 bases are TGTGCCATTATCCCCGGCCAAGGGGCGGGAAACACCATATATTTT. It codes for CAIIPGQGAGNTIYF.

The chain uses TRBV10-1 and TRBJ2-7; perhaps TRBD1 as D (5 bases). Germline V gives CDR1 WNHNN, CDR2 SYGVQD (reference sequence). This CDR3 comprises 14 residues. Trimming removed 4 bases from V and 4 bases from J, with 14 bases in between. CDR3 DNA sequence: TGCGCCAGCAGTGGGAGTCGAGACAGTTACGAGCAGTACTTC. Residues: CASSGSRDSYEQYF.

This clone is a singleton in its sample. The genes are TRBV6-5 and TRBJ1-2; 10 bases line up with TRBD1. CDR1 MNHEY and CDR2 SVGAGI come from the germline V gene. This CDR3 contains 14 residues. The junction had 6 bases not matched to a gene; V was cut back by 6 bases and J by 5 bases. The CDR3 bases are TGTGCCAGCAGCCTCGGGACAGGGGTTTATGGCTACACCTTC. As protein: CASSLGTGVYGYTF.

This chain uses TRBV5-1 with TRBJ1-2; D is undetermined. In germline, CDR1 is SGHRS, CDR2 YFSETQ. This CDR3 has 15 amino acids. Trimming pared 0 bases from V and 3 bases from J, leaving 12 bases between. The CDR3 protein is CASSLASGFDYGYTF. CDR3 DNA sequence: TGCGCCAGCAGCTTGGCCTCGGGGTTCGACTATGGCTACACCTTC.

V usage is TRBV4-3 and J usage is TRBJ2-7; D gene uncertain. CDR1 is LGHNA and CDR2 is YSLEER in the germline V gene. The CDR3 runs 13 residues. Trimming took off 0 bases at V and 1 base at J, with 4 bases between the two ends. DNA for the CDR3: TGCGCCAGCAGCCAAGAAGCATCCTACGAGCAGTACTTC. Its protein is CASSQEASYEQYF.

CDR3 protein: CAISESSREGETQYF. CDR3 DNA sequence: TGTGCCATCAGTGAGTCGAGTCGGGAGGGTGAGACCCAGTACTTC. This sequence joins TRBV10-3 and TRBJ2-5; 8 bases are shared with TRBD2. Germline loops: CDR1 ENHRY, CDR2 SYGVKD. V dropped 0 bases and J dropped 5; count of bases not matched to a gene: 5. The CDR3 extends over 15 amino acids.

The CDR3 bases are TGTGCCAGCAGCCAAGATGTGGGGGGGAATGAGCAGTTCTTC. This sequence encodes CASSQDVGGNEQFF. The chain links TRBV4-2 to TRBJ2-1; 7 bases map to TRBD2. This CDR3 spans 14 amino acids. Per the germline V gene, CDR1 is LGHNA and CDR2 is YNFKEQ. With V trimmed by 0 bases and J by 7 bases, 3 bases remained unmatched.

The V gene is TRBV2, the J gene TRBJ1-3; 7 bases are a match to TRBD1. V shed 6 bases, J shed 9 bases, and the junction held 5 bases outside the gene matches. Germline loops: CDR1 SNHLY, CDR2 FYNNEI. The CDR3 loop spans 12 amino acids. The DNA for the CDR3 is TGTGCCAGCAGCCCCCAGGGGGTCACCATATATTTT. Translation: CASSPQGVTIYF.

In this sample, this clone turned up a few times. The V gene is TRBV6-1, the J gene TRBJ1-4; TRBD1 might be the D (6 bases). The CDR3 runs 16 residues. Deletions cut 4 bases from V and 0 bases from J, with 12 bases between. The germline gives CDR1 MNHNS, CDR2 SASEGT. CDR3 amino acids: CASSGWTVATNEKLFF. In nucleotides, the CDR3 is TGTGCCAGCAGTGGTTGGACAGTCGCAACTAATGAAAAACTGTTTTTT.

The chain has TRBV5-5 and TRBJ2-5; 8 nucleotides agree with TRBD2. With V trimmed by 4 bases and J by 5 bases, 13 bases remained unmatched. CDR1 SGHKS and CDR2 YYEKEE come from the germline V gene (reference sequence). This CDR3 region has 16 residues. In DNA, the CDR3 is TGTGCCAGCAGCCTGGGCCCGGGGGGGCACGGGGAGACCCAGTACTTC. This translates into CASSLGPGGHGETQYF.

V usage is TRBV7-3 and J usage is TRBJ2-3; 8 positions match TRBD2. From germline, CDR1 is SGHTA and CDR2 FQGTGA. This CDR3 spans 15 amino acids. V lost 1 base, J lost 3 bases, and 3 bases stayed unmatched. The CDR3 sequence is CASSLMPGGTDTQYF. In nucleotides, the CDR3 is TGTGCCAGCAGCTTAATGCCGGGGGGGACAGATACGCAGTATTTT.

In this sample, this clone turned up a few times. J is TRBJ1-1 and V is TRBV4-1, with a possible D match to TRBD1 (5 bases). V dropped 0 bases and J dropped 0 bases, with 14 bases sitting between them. The germline V gene has CDR1 MGHRA and CDR2 YSYEKL. The CDR3 is made up of 17 amino acids. This CDR3 reads CASSQDRRTTMNTEAFF. The CDR3 DNA reads as TGCGCCAGCAGCCAAGATAGAAGGACAACCATGAACACTGAAGCTTTCTTT.

The V call is TRBV9, the J call TRBJ1-1; D not certain. CDR3 size: 13 residues. CDR1 and CDR2 from the germline V gene are SGDLS and YYNGEE. The V end lost 3 bases, the J end lost 3 bases, and 9 bases lay between the germline ends. The DNA for the CDR3 is TGTGCCAGCAGCGAAGGACTGTACACTGAAGCTTTCTTT. Translation gives CASSEGLYTEAFF.

The chain combines TRBV19 with TRBJ1-1; possibly TRBD1 for D (5 bases). The germline V and J ends were trimmed by 4 bases and 4 bases, with 13 bases remaining between them. The V gene's germline CDR1 is LNHDA and CDR2 SQIVND (reference sequence). The CDR3 totals 14 residues. CDR3 DNA sequence: TGTGCCAGTAGTAGACAGACCAGTGTCACTGAAGCTTTCTTT. This gives the protein CASSRQTSVTEAFF. Variable domain in full (rest from reference TRBV19 and TRBJ1-1): DGGITQSPKYLFRKEGQNVTLSCEQNLNHDAMYWYRQDPGQGLRLIYYSQIVNDFQKGDIAEGYSVSREKKESFPLTVTSAQKNPTAFYLCASSRQTSVTEAFFGQGTRLTVV.

This chain joins TRBV27 and TRBJ2-7; D possibly corresponds to TRBD1 (6 bases). The CDR3 totals 14 residues. Germline V gene data show CDR1 as MNHEY and CDR2 as SMNVEV (reference sequence). V lost 5 bases, J lost 3 bases, and 14 bases lay in between. The CDR3 DNA sequence: TGTGCCAGCAGTCCGTCGACAGGTGTCTACGAGCAGTACGTC. Protein: CASSPSTGVYEQYV.

The rearrangement links TRBV5-1 to TRBJ2-7, with 9 bases fitting TRBD2. The J segment lost 6 bases and the V segment lost 0 bases, leaving 7 bases of the junction unmatched. The germline CDR1 and CDR2 sequences are SGHRS and YFSETQ. The CDR3 extends over 15 amino acids. For the CDR3, the DNA is TGCGCCAGCAGCTTGGTCGGTAGCGGGGGCTTCGAGCAGTACTTC. Protein sequence: CASSLVGSGGFEQYF.

This clone has a count of ten or more. The CDR3 sequence: CASRLTANYGYTF. The CDR3 region has the DNA TGTGCCAGCAGGTTGACAGCTAACTATGGCTACACCTTC. This chain links TRBV5-6 with TRBJ1-2, with D maybe TRBD1 (5 bases). CDR1 is SGHDT and CDR2 is YYEEEE in the germline V gene. Trimming removed 5 bases at V and 0 bases at J, with 8 bases between. This CDR3 comprises 13 residues.